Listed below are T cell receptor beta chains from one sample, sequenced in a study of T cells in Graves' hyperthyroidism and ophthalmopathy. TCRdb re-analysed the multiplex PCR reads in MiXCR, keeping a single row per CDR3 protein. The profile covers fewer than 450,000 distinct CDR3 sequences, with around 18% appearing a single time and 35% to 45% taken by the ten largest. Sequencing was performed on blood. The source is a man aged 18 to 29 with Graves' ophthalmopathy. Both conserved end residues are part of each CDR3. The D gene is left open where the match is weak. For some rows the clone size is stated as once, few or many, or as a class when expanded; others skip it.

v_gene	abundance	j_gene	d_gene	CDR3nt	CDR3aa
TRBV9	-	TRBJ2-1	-	TGTGCCAGCAGCGTGGGAGACTACAATGAGCAGTTCTTC	CASSVGDYNEQFF
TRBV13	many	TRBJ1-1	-	TGTGCCAGCAGCTTAGCTCAGGAGAGAATGAACACTGAAGCTTTCTTT	CASSLAQERMNTEAFF
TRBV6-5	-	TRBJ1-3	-	TGTGCCAGCAGTTACCACGGGACAACTGGAAACACCATATATTTT	CASSYHGTTGNTIYF
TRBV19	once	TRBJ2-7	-	TGTGCCAGTAGTATCAACCTCAACTACGAGCAGTACTTC	CASSINLNYEQYF
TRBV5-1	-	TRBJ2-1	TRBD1	TGCGCCAGCAGCCCAAGACAGGGGGCGGAGGTACTCCAGCAGTTCTTC	CASSPRQGAEVLQQFF
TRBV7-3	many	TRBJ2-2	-	TGTGCCAGCAGCTTAGACGGTCCCGGGGAGCTGTTTTTT	CASSLDGPGELFF
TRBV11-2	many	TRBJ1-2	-	TGTGCCAGCAGCTTAGAGGTGAATGGCTACACCTTC	CASSLEVNGYTF
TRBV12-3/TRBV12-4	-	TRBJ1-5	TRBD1	TGTGCCAGCAGTCATGGGACAGACTATCAGCCCCAGCATTTT	CASSHGTDYQPQHF
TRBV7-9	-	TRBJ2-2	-	TGTGCCAGCAGCTTAGTTAGGACTACGAACACCGGGGAGCTGTTTTTT	CASSLVRTTNTGELFF
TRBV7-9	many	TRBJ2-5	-	TGTGCCAGCAGCCGGGGAGGAGGGCAGACCCAGTACTTC	CASSRGGGQTQYF
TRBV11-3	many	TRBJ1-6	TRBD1	TGTGCCAGCAGCTTGACAGGGTACGGTTCACCCCTCCACTTT	CASSLTGYGSPLHF
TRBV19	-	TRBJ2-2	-	TGTGCCAGTAGTGGCACAGGGTCCGGGGAGCTGCTTTTT	CASSGTGSGELLF
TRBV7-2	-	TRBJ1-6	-	TGTGCCAGCAGCTCAGACAGGAGTTCACCCCTCCACTTT	CASSSDRSSPLHF
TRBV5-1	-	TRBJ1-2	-	TGCGCCAGCAGCTTGGCCCCTTCCGGGGGAACTAACTATGGCTACACCTTC	CASSLAPSGGTNYGYTF
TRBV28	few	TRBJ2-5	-	TGTGCCAGCAGTCCCGTCACCCAAGAGACCCAGTACTTC	CASSPVTQETQYF
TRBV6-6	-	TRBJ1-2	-	TGTGCCAGCAGTTACAGGGGACATCCCCGACAATCGGGCTATGGCTACACCTTC	CASSYRGHPRQSGYGYTF
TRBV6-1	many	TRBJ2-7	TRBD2	TGTGCCAGCATCTTAAGAGGGCCACGGGAGGGGACCTACGAGCAGTACTTC	CASILRGPREGTYEQYF